The subject of this entry is one TCR beta chain. The specificity of this receptor is unknown. Per-base qualities were not stored, and no clone one base away is much larger. Spanning cysteine to phenylalanine, the CDR3 consists of 16 amino acids. Only the CDR3 region is kept as DNA, spanning 48 bases read in frame from base 1. The germline ends are 12 bases apart after V is trimmed by 3 bases and J by 0 bases. Sequences MNHNS (CDR1) and SASEGT (CDR2) are obtained from the germline V gene. These data are taken from a study of blood T cell repertoires in COVID-19 (dated by TCRdb to 2018 to 2020). About the investigation overall: Samples covering the acute and convalescent phases of COVID-19 were provided by collaborators in the United States, Italy and Spain. Where available, HLA class I and class II types were taken from metadata supplied by the sample provider and were not determined by assay-based typing. Nearly every sample came with metadata listing a de-identified subject ID, COVID-19 status, age in years and sex. The repertoires were released in a freely available public database meant as a resource for research on the immune response to SARS-CoV-2. Deeply sampled blood TCRbeta repertoires from subjects exposed to, actively infected with, or recovered from COVID-19 were included in the dataset. The samples were drawn from two sources: the first 160 participants of the ongoing ImmuneRACE study, and 1,000 to 1,500 subjects contributed by 6 global collaborators. The prospective study material was composed of cDNA or gDNA derived from T cells, B-cell-depleted T cells, or PBMCs. Broader findings and caveats from the paper: The amount of clinical and demographic metadata varied by source and participant and was provided uncurated.

TCRbeta CDR3 regions were amplified from genomic DNA by means of the immunoSEQ Assay, a bias-controlled multiplex PCR. On the study's bioinformatics: The number of nucleated cells in each sample was estimated by amplification of reference gene primers within the assay. To quantify the absolute abundance of each unique TCRbeta CDR3 rearrangement, sequence reads were collapsed and filtered. For each sample, productive Simpson clonality was calculated as the square root of Simpson's diversity index across productive rearrangements. TCRdb holds this immuneACCESS table with in-frame rearrangements only. Some clones are missing; in checked studies, unresolved V genes explain under half, and the rest has no known cause. D and trimming come from the DNA, and the V and J calls and clone size come from that table. The sample table records about 300,000 clones; 90% of these occur just once. The ten biggest clones cover roughly 6% of the sample.

One collaborating source in Seattle enrolled patients during active infection and followed them longitudinally through the course of disease. The collaborating institutions used their own protocols to collect whole blood in K2EDTA tubes. For TCRbeta analysis, collaborators shipped samples in one of three forms: frozen whole blood, isolated PBMCs, or DNA extracted from either of those sample types. The TCR originated in a woman aged 50 to 60 with COVID-19, enrolled during active disease. Rearrangement joined TRBV6-1 to TRBJ1-5; confidence is insufficient to name the D gene. Sequenced sample: peripheral blood. The CDR3 corresponds to CASSDRGGNSNQPQHF. The bases read TGTGCCAGCAGTGACCGTGGCGGGAATAGCAATCAGCCCCAGCATTTT.